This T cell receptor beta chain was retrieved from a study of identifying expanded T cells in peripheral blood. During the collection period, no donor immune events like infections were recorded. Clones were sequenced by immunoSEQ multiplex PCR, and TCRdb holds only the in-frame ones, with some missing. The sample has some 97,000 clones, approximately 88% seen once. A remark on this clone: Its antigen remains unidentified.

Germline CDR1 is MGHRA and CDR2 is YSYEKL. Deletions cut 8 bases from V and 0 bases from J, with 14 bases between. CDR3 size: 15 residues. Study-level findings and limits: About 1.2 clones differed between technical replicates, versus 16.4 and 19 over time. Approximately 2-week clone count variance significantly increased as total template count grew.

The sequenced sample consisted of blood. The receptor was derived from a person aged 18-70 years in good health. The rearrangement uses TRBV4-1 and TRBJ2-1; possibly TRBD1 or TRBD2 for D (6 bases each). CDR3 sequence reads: CASRSGDISYNEQFF. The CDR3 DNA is TGCGCCAGCCGCTCGGGGGACATCTCCTACAATGAGCAGTTCTTC.